The present T cell receptor beta chain was sequenced within a study of CD8 T cells in ankylosing spondylitis. TCRdb reprocessed the 5' RACE reads with MiXCR, giving one entry per CDR3 protein. The table includes 200,000 to 250,000 distinct CDR3 sequences, under 12% detected once. Looked up from germline, CDR1 is MDHEN and CDR2 is SYDVKM. The CDR3 has 14 residues. Trimming stripped 11 bases from V and 0 bases from J, with 17 bases between. Study-wide results and limits: Enrichment of disease-linked clones was reportedly significant in matched ankylosing spondylitis synovial fluid. Several of the motif variants were reported before in synovial fluid and blood from reactive arthritis.

This clonotype was seen ten or more times. Its antigen remains unknown. The TCR comes from a male donor with ankylosing spondylitis or in good health (not recorded which). The sample comprised blood, either unsorted or a sorted T cell fraction (not recorded which). The chain links TRBV28 to TRBJ2-7, with D uncertain. The CDR3 DNA is TGTGCCGGCGCGAAAGCCGCAAGCTCCTACGAGCAGTACTTC. It specifies CAGAKAASSYEQYF.